The 31 T cell receptor beta chains presented below share a single source sample, sequenced in a study of CD8+ T cells in alopecia areata. Following extraction, RNA underwent reverse transcription to cDNA, which served as the sequencing template. TCRdb's copy holds only in-frame clones and misses some; the assay was immunoSEQ multiplex PCR. This sample has about 150,000 clones, with less than 65% found just once. What was sequenced was CD8+ T cells sorted from blood. The receptors were sampled from a human donor in good health.

This rearrangement joins TRBV29-1 to TRBJ2-6, with D unresolved. Germline CDR1 SQVTM, CDR2 ANQGSEA. The V gene lost 4 bases and the J gene lost 1 base, with 11 bases spanning the gap. This CDR3 contains 15 residues. CDR3 sequence reads: CSVVVRFSGANVLTF. CDR3 in DNA: TGCAGCGTTGTGGTTCGTTTTTCTGGGGCCAACGTCCTGACTTTC.

The chain joins TRBV13 to TRBJ2-2; D not resolved. This CDR3 is 12 amino acids long. The germline V gene encodes CDR1 PRHDT and CDR2 FYEKMQ (reference sequence). The V gene lost 5 bases and the J gene lost 7 bases, with 8 bases spanning the gap. In DNA form, the CDR3 reads TGTGCCAGCAGCCCCGAGGACGGGGAGCTGTTTTTT. Translated: CASSPEDGELFF.

Written as DNA, the CDR3 is TGCGCCAGCAGCGCGACTAGCGGGAGCTACGAGCAGTACTTC. This gives the protein CASSATSGSYEQYF. V and J are TRBV5-1 and TRBJ2-7, with 12 bases aligning to TRBD2. Germline V gene data show CDR1 as SGHRS and CDR2 as YFSETQ. Trimming cost V 4 bases and J 3 bases; bases outside gene matches: 2. CDR3 length: 14 residues.

V gene TRBV6-1 combines with J gene TRBJ1-5; D not certain. Germline V gives CDR1 MNHNS, CDR2 SASEGT. V shed 4 bases and J shed 1 base, with 14 bases lying between them. The CDR3 runs 16 residues. The CDR3 DNA is TGTGCCAGCAGTGCAAAGAGGGTGGGGAGCAATCAGCCCCAGCATTTT. This codes for CASSAKRVGSNQPQHF.

To note about this clone: At one end, the junction sequence differs from germline, possibly due to a read error. The V gene is TRBV6-1, the J gene TRBJ1-1; D remains ambiguous. Germline V gene sequence: CDR1 MNHNS, CDR2 SASEGT. The CDR3 runs to 13 residues. CDR3 sequence: CASRLPAIEEGVF. The CDR3 nucleotides are TGTGCCAGCCGACTCCCCGCAATTGAAGAAGGAGTCTTT.

The V gene is TRBV5-1, the J gene TRBJ2-7; TRBD2 might be the D (6 bases). V shed 4 bases and J shed 0 bases, with 11 bases lying between them. CDR3 length: 14 residues. The germline V gene has CDR1 SGHRS and CDR2 YFSETQ. In nucleotides, the CDR3 is TGCGCCAGCAGCCTTAGCGGAAGCTCCTACGAGCAGTACTTC. Protein sequence: CASSLSGSSYEQYF.

Points on this clone: The sample carries other DNA sequences with the same CDR3. The chain has TRBV19 and TRBJ2-7, with 9 positions matching TRBD1. Germline CDR1 reads LNHDA; CDR2 reads SQIVND (reference sequence). The CDR3 loop spans 13 amino acids. V trimming: 3 bases; J trimming: 4 bases; junction bases outside the gene matches: 1. As DNA, the CDR3 is TGTGCCAGTAGTATCGGGACAGGGTACGAGCAGTACTTC. It specifies CASSIGTGYEQYF.

The rearrangement links TRBV13 to TRBJ1-1; the D is unclear. This CDR3 has 13 amino acids. Trimming stripped 0 bases from V and 4 bases from J, with 6 bases between. The germline V gene has CDR1 PRHDT and CDR2 FYEKMQ (reference sequence). The CDR3 sequence: CASSLGSGTEAFF. The CDR3 DNA follows: TGTGCCAGCAGCTTAGGGTCCGGCACTGAAGCTTTCTTT.

This chain connects TRBV5-1 to TRBJ1-2; D gene unclear. The CDR3 has 14 residues. Germline V lookup: CDR1 SGHRS, CDR2 YFSETQ. V lost 0 bases to trimming and J lost 6 bases, with 12 bases between them. This CDR3 is CASSLEIPKDGYTF. The CDR3 DNA is TGCGCCAGCAGCTTGGAGATTCCTAAGGATGGCTACACCTTC.

The chain links TRBV10-2 to TRBJ1-2; D gene unclear. The CDR3 is 14 amino acids. CDR1 is WSHSY and CDR2 is SAAADI in the germline V gene. V was trimmed by 7 bases and J by 8 bases, leaving 20 bases between them. CDR3 in amino acids: CASTPGSERGGYTF. The CDR3 DNA sequence: TGCGCCAGCACTCCGGGTTCCGAACGAGGAGGCTACACCTTC.

The chain has TRBV19 and TRBJ1-2, with D perhaps TRBD1 (5 bases). The V end was cut by 1 base, the J end by 10 bases, with 13 bases between. Per germline, CDR1 LNHDA and CDR2 SQIVND (reference sequence). The CDR3 consists of 13 residues. The CDR3 protein is CASSIVETADYTF. The CDR3 region has the DNA TGTGCCAGTAGTATAGTTGAGACAGCGGACTACACCTTC.

This chain uses TRBV29-1 with TRBJ2-2, with D uncertain. The CDR3 extends over 14 amino acids. V was cut by 6 bases and J by 7 bases, with 18 bases left in between. Germline lookup yields CDR1 SQVTM and CDR2 ANQGSEA. CDR3 amino acids: CSVITARSGGELFF. CDR3 bases: TGCAGCGTCATAACAGCAAGGTCTGGCGGGGAGCTGTTTTTT.

This clone came up a few times. The rearrangement links TRBV6-6 to TRBJ2-7; 9 nucleotides agree with TRBD2. The germline CDR1 and CDR2 sequences are MNHNY and SVGAGI (reference sequence). Germline trimming cut 2 bases from V and 5 bases from J; bases unmatched to any gene: 7. The CDR3 extends over 15 amino acids. CDR3 residues: CASSYGAGGLHEQYF. The CDR3 DNA reads as TGTGCCAGCAGTTACGGGGCGGGAGGGCTCCACGAGCAGTACTTC.

The chain uses TRBV6-1 and TRBJ2-7; 11 nucleotides align to TRBD2. Unmatched junction bases numbered 8, after V lost 8 bases and J lost 5 bases. CDR3 length: 14 amino acids. The germline gives CDR1 MNHNS, CDR2 SASEGT. CDR3 amino acids: CASRLAGLVHEQYF. In nucleotides, the CDR3 is TGTGCCAGCCGACTAGCGGGATTAGTCCACGAGCAGTACTTC.

This chain connects TRBV29-1 to TRBJ2-7, with TRBD1 identical over 9 bases. CDR1 is SQVTM and CDR2 is ANQGSEA in the germline V gene. The CDR3 contains 13 residues. The V gene end was trimmed by 6 bases and the J gene end by 2 bases; junction bases not matched to a gene: 5. The chain's CDR3 is CSVPGQGPYEQYF. CDR3 coding DNA: TGCAGCGTCCCGGGACAGGGACCCTACGAGCAGTACTTC.

The chain recombines TRBV29-1 with TRBJ1-3; no clear D gene. The germline V and J ends were trimmed by 2 bases and 0 bases, with 8 bases remaining between them. Germline CDR1 SQVTM, CDR2 ANQGSEA. This CDR3 has 14 residues. The CDR3 protein is CSVEPAVSGNTIYF. The CDR3 DNA reads as TGCAGCGTTGAACCGGCTGTCTCTGGAAACACCATATATTTT.

This clone turned up a few times. This chain links TRBV7-9 with TRBJ1-2; 7 bases align to TRBD1. V was clipped by 6 bases and J by 3 bases; unmatched bases: 13. Germline V gives CDR1 SEHNR, CDR2 FQNEAQ (reference sequence). The CDR3 contains 16 residues. CDR3 sequence (DNA): TGTGCCAGCAGTAATTCGACAGGGATAGTGGACTATGGCTACACCTTC. Its translation: CASSNSTGIVDYGYTF.

J is TRBJ2-7 and V is TRBV6-5; 7 bases map to TRBD1. The CDR3 is 14 amino acids. The trim removed 3 bases at V and 5 bases at J, leaving 7 bases unmatched. Germline CDR1 reads MNHEY; CDR2 reads SVGAGI. Written as DNA, the CDR3 is TGTGCCAGCAGTTATTTAGGGCAGGGGGACGAGCAGTACTTC. Translation: CASSYLGQGDEQYF.

This rearrangement joins TRBV28 to TRBJ2-7; 7 nucleotides match TRBD1. The CDR3 is 15 residues long. The trim removed 5 bases at V and 3 bases at J, leaving 10 bases unmatched. CDR1 is MDHEN, CDR2 SYDVKM, per germline. The chain's CDR3 is CASSPQAQGHYEQYF. The DNA for the CDR3 is TGTGCCAGCAGTCCTCAGGCACAGGGGCACTACGAGCAGTACTTC.

The gene calls are TRBV6-6 and TRBJ1-3; no clear D gene. The length of the CDR3 is 14 residues. Germline CDR1 MNHNY, CDR2 SVGAGI (reference sequence). V lost 8 bases, J lost 0 bases, and 11 bases lay in between. The DNA for the CDR3 is TGTGCCAGCTACGACTCTAGCTCTGGAAACACCATATATTTT. It codes for CASYDSSSGNTIYF.

V usage is TRBV30 and J usage is TRBJ2-5, with D unresolved. The germline V and J ends were trimmed by 0 bases and 5 bases, with 10 bases remaining between them. The CDR3 is 13 residues long. Germline lookup yields CDR1 GTSNPN and CDR2 SVGIG (reference sequence). CDR3 loop: CAWSVSHLETQYF. DNA for the CDR3: TGTGCCTGGAGTGTCAGTCACTTGGAGACCCAGTACTTC.

The V and J genes are TRBV27 and TRBJ2-5, with TRBD2 identical over 9 bases. The CDR3 length is 16 residues. V lost 0 bases, J lost 7 bases, and 9 bases stayed unmatched. Germline V lookup: CDR1 MNHEY, CDR2 SMNVEV (reference sequence). CDR3 nucleotides: TGTGCCAGCAGTTTATCCGTAGCGGGGGCTCGAGGGACCCAGTACTTC. Translated: CASSLSVAGARGTQYF.

Notes on this clone: At one boundary the junction diverges from the germline segment, which might be a read error. The rearrangement links TRBV19 to TRBJ2-7; no clear D gene. The length of the CDR3 is 13 residues. From germline, CDR1 is LNHDA and CDR2 SQIVND (reference sequence). Here the CDR3 DNA reads TGTGCAAGTATGGGGTCAAGCTCCTACGAGCAGTACTTC. The encoded protein is CASMGSSSYEQYF.

This chain uses TRBV5-1 with TRBJ2-2; no firm D call. The CDR3 extends over 13 amino acids. Trimming left V 0 bases short and J 6 bases short, with 6 bases between. Germline V gives CDR1 SGHRS, CDR2 YFSETQ. CDR3: CASSLEPPGELFF. CDR3 nucleotide sequence: TGCGCCAGCAGCTTGGAGCCGCCCGGGGAGCTGTTTTTT.

The J gene is TRBJ2-7, the V gene TRBV4-1; 7 nucleotides align to TRBD1. The CDR3 contains 14 residues. CDR1 and CDR2 (germline): MGHRA, YSYEKL. The trim removed 4 bases at V and 7 bases at J, leaving 10 bases unmatched. The CDR3 protein is CASSPLSGGWEQYF. CDR3 DNA sequence: TGCGCCAGCAGCCCCCTGTCAGGGGGATGGGAGCAGTACTTC.

This clone was picked up a small number of times. DNA of the CDR3: TGTGCCAGCAGTGAATTTTCCCCGGTCTCAGGCAATGAGCAGTTCTTC. It translates to CASSEFSPVSGNEQFF. J is TRBJ2-1 and V is TRBV25-1; D gene ambiguous. Germline assignment: CDR1 MGHDK and CDR2 SYGVNS. Deletions cut 1 base from V and 6 bases from J, with 16 bases between. The CDR3 spans 16 residues.

CDR3 residues: CASSLTRWEQFF. CDR3 bases: TGCGCCAGCAGCTTGACTAGGTGGGAGCAGTTCTTC. The rearrangement uses TRBV5-1 and TRBJ2-1; TRBD2 might be the D (5 bases). The V and J ends lost 1 base and 10 bases respectively, with 9 bases between them. The CDR3 sequence is 12 residues long. CDR1 is SGHRS, CDR2 YFSETQ, per germline. Based on the CDR3 plus reference TRBV5-1 and TRBJ2-1, the full variable domain is KAGVTQTPRYLIKTRGQQVTLSCSPISGHRSVSWYQQTPGQGLQFLFEYFSETQRNKGNFPGRFSGRQFSNSRSEMNVSTLELGDSALYLCASSLTRWEQFFGPGTRLTVL.

About this clone: Other DNA sequences in this specimen translate into the identical CDR3. The rearrangement joins TRBV7-9 to TRBJ1-1; D call uncertain. Germline V CDR1 and CDR2: SEHNR, FQNEAQ (reference sequence). CDR3 size: 13 residues. V dropped 5 bases and J dropped 0 bases, with 7 bases sitting between them. The CDR3 region is CASSPPLNTEAFF. DNA of the CDR3: TGTGCCAGCAGCCCCCCCTTGAACACTGAAGCTTTCTTT.

V gene TRBV9 combines with J gene TRBJ2-2; no clear D. The CDR3 loop spans 13 amino acids. Germline V CDR1 and CDR2: SGDLS, YYNGEE. V lost 0 bases and J 5 bases, leaving 5 bases between the germline ends. CDR3 nucleotides: TGTGCCAGCAGCGTAGGCTGGACCGGGGAGCTGTTTTTT. This encodes CASSVGWTGELFF. The full variable domain, with the rest looked up from reference TRBV9 and TRBJ2-2, is DSGVTQTPKHLITATGQRVTLRCSPRSGDLSVYWYQQSLDQGLQFLIQYYNGEERAKGNILERFSAQQFPDLHSELNLSSLELGDSALYFCASSVGWTGELFFGEGSRLTVL.

A few counts support this clone. The V gene is TRBV7-6, the J gene TRBJ2-3, with D maybe TRBD2 (6 bases). Germline CDR1 SGHVS, CDR2 FNYEAQ. The CDR3 is made up of 19 amino acids. V shed 4 bases and J shed 2 bases, with 25 bases lying between them. The CDR3 sequence is CASSSNHPRGEKNTDTQYF. The CDR3 DNA is TGTGCCAGCAGCTCAAATCACCCCCGCGGGGAAAAGAACACAGATACGCAGTATTTT.

The CDR3 nucleotides read TGTGCCAGCAGCTTAAGGGGTGGGGATGAAGCTTTCTTT. It yields the protein CASSLRGGDEAFF. The rearrangement joins TRBV13 to TRBJ1-1; maybe TRBD1 (5 bases). Germline V gene sequence: CDR1 PRHDT, CDR2 FYEKMQ (reference sequence). Trimming took off 2 bases at V and 7 bases at J, with 11 bases between the two ends. There are 13 residues in the CDR3.